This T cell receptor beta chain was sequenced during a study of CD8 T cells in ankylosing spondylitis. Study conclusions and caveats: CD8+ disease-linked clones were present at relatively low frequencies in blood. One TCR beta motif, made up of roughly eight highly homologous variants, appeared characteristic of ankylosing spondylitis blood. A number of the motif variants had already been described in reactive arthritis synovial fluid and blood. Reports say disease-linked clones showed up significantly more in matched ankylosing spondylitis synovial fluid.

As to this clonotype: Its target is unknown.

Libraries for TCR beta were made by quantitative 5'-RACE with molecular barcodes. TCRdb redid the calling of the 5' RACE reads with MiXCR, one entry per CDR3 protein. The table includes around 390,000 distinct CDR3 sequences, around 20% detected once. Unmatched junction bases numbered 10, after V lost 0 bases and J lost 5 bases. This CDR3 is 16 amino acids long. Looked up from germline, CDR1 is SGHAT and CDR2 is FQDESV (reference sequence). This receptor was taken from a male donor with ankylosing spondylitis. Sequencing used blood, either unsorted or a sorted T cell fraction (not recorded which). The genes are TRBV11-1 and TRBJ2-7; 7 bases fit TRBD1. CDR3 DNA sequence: TGTGCCAGCAGCTTAGCGCTGACAGGGCGGCAGGACGAGCAGTACTTC. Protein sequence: CASSLALTGRQDEQYF. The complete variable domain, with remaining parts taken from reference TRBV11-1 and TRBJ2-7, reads EAEVAQSPRYKITEKSQAVAFWCDPISGHATLYWYRQILGQGPELLVQFQDESVVDDSQLPKDRFSAERLKGVDSTLKIQPAELGDSAMYLCASSLALTGRQDEQYFGPGTRLTVT.